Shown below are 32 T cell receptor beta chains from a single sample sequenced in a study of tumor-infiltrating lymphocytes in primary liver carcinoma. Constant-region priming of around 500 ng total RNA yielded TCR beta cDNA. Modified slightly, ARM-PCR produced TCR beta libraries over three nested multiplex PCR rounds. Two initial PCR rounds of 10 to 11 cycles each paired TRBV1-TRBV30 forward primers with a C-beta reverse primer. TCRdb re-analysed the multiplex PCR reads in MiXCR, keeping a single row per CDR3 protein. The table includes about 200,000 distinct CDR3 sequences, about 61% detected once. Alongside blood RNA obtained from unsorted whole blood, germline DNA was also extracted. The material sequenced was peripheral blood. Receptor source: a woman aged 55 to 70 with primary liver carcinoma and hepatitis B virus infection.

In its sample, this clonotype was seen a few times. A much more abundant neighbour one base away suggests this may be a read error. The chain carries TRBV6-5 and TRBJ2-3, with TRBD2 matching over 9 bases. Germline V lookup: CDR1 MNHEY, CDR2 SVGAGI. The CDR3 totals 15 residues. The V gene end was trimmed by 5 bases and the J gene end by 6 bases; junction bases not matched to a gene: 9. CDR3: CASSGLAGMKDTQYF. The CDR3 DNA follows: TGTGCCAGCAGTGGCCTAGCGGGAATGAAGGATACGCAGTATTTT.

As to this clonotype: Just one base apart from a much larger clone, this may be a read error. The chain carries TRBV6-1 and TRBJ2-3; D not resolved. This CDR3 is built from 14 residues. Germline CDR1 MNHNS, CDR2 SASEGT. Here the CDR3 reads CASSVADLGDTQFF. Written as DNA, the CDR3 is TGTGCCAGCAGTGTCGCCGACCTTGGGGATACGCAGTTTTTT.

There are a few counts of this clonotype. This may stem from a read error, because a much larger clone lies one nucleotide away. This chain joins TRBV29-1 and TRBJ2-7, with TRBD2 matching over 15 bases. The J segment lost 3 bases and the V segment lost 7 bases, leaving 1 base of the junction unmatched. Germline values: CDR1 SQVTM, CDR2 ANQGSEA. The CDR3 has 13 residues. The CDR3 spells CSGGLAGGYEQYF. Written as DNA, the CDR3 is TGCAGCGGGGGACTAGCGGGAGGCTACGAGCAGTACTTC.

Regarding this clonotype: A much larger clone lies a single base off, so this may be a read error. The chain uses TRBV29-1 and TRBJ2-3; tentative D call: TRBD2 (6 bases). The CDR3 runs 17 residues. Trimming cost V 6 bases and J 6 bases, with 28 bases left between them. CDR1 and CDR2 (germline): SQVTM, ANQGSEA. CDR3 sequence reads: CSVGPPSYGRGGDTQYF. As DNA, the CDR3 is TGCAGCGTGGGACCGCCCTCCTACGGGAGAGGCGGCGATACGCAGTATTTT.

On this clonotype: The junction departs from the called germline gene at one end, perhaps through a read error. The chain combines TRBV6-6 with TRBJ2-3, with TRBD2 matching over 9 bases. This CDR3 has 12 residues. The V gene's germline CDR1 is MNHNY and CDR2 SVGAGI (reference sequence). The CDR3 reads CAIAGATDTHYF. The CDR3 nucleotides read TGTGCCATAGCGGGAGCAACAGATACGCACTATTTT.

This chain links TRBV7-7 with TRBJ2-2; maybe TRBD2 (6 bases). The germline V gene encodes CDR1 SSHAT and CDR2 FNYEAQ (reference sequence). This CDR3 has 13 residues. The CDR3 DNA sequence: TGTGCACTGGGGCGGGGAGACACCGGGGAGCTGTTTTTT. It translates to CALGRGDTGELFF. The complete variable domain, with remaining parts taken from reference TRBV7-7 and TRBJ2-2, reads GAGVSQSPRYKVTKRGQDVTLRCDPISSHATLYWYQQALGQGPEFLTYFNYEAQPDKSGLPSDRFSAERPEGSISTLTIQRTEQRDSAMYRCALGRGDTGELFFGEGSRLTVL.

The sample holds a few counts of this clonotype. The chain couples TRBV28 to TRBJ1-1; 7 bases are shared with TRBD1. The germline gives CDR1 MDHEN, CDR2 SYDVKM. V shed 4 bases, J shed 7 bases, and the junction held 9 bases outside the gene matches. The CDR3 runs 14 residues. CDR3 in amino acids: CASSWTGGRVEAFF. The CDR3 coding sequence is TGTGCCAGCAGTTGGACAGGAGGGAGAGTTGAAGCTTTCTTT.

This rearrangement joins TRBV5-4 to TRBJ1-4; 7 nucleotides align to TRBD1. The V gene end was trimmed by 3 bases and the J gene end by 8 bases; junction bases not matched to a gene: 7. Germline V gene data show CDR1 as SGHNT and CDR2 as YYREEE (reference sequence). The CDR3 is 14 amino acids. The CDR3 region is CASSSHTGVEKLFF. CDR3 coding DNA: TGTGCCAGCAGCTCTCATACAGGGGTGGAAAAACTGTTTTTT. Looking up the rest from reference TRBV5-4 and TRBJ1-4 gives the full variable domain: ETGVTQSPTHLIKTRGQQVTLRCSSQSGHNTVSWYQQALGQGPQFIFQYYREEENGRGNFPPRFSGLQFPNYSSELNVNALELDDSALYLCASSSHTGVEKLFFGSGTQLSVL.

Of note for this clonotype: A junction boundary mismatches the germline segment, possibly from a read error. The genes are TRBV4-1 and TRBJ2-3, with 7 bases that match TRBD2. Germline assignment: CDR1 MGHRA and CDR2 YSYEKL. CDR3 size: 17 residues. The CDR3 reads CASSQPRGRASRDTQYF. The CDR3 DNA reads TGCGCCAGCAGCCAACCCCGAGGGAGGGCTAGCAGAGATACGCAGTATTTT.

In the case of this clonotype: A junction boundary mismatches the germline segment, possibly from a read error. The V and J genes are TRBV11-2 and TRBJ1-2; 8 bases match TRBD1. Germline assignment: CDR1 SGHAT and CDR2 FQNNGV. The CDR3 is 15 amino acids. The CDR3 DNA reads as TGTGCCAGGAGCTTAGTCAGGACAGGGAGGAGTGGCTACACCTTC. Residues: CARSLVRTGRSGYTF.

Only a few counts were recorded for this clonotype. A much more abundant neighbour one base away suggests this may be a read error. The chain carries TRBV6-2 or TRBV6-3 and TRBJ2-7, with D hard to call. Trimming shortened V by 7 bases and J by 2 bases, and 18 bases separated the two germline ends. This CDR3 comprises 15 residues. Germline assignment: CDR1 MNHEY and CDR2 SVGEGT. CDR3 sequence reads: CASNSALKGPYEQYF. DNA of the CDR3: TGTGCCAGCAATTCCGCGCTGAAAGGTCCCTACGAGCAGTACTTC.

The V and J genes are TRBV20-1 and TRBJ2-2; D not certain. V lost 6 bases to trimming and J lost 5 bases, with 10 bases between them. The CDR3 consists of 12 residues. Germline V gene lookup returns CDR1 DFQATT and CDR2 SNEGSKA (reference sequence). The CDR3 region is CSALGLTGELFF. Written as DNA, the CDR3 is TGCAGTGCCCTGGGTCTGACCGGGGAGCTGTTTTTT.

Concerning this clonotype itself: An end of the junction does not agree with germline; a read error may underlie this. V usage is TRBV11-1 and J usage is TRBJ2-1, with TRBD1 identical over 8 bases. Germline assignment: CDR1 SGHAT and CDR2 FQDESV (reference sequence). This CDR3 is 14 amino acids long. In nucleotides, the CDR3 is TGTACCAGCACGCCGGGACAGGCATACAATGAGAAGTTCTTC. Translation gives CTSTPGQAYNEKFF.

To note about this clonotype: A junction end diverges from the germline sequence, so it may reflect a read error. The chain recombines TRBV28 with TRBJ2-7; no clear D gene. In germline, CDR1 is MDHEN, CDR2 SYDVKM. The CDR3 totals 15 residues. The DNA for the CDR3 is TGTGCCAGCAGTTTGAACCAACCCTCTTCTTACGGGCAGTACTTC. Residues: CASSLNQPSSYGQYF.

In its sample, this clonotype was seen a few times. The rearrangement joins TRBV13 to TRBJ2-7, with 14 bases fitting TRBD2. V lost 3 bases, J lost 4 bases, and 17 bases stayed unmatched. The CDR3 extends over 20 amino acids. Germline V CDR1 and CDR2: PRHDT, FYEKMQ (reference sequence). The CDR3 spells CASSLFEGTSGSSLPYEQYF. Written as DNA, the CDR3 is TGTGCCAGCAGCTTGTTCGAAGGGACTAGCGGGAGTTCTTTGCCATACGAGCAGTACTTC.

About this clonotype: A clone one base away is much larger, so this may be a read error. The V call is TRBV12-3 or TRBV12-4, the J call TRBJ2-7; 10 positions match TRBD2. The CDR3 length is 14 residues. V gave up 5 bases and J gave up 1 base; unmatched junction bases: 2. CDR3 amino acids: CASSRSGGSYEQYF. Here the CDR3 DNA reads TGTGCCAGCAGTCGTAGCGGGGGGTCCTACGAGCAGTACTTC.

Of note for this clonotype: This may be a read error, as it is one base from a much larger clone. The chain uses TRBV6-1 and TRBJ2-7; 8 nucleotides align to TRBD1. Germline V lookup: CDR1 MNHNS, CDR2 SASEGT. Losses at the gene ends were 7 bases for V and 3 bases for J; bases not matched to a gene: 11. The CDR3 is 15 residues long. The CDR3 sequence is CASTARGDRRYEQYF. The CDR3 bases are TGTGCCAGCACCGCCAGGGGGGACAGGCGCTACGAGCAGTACTTC.

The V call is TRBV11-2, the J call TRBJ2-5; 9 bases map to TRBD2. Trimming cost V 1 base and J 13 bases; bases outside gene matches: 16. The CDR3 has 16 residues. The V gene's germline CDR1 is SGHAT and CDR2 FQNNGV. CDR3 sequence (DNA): TGTGCCAGCAGCTTAGGATCGACTAGCGGACAAGAGACTCGGTACTTC. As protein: CASSLGSTSGQETRYF.

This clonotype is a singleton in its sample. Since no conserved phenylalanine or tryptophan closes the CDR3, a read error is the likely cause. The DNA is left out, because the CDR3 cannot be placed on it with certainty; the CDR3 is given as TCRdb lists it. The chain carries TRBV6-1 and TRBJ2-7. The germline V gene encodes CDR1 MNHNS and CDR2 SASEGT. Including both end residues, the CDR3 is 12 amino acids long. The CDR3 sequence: CASDRSSYEQYS.

The CDR3 sequence is CASNRTSRPYEQYF. CDR3 DNA sequence: TGTGCCAGCAACCGGACTAGCCGGCCCTACGAGCAGTACTTC. The V and J genes are TRBV11-2 and TRBJ2-7, with 8 positions matching TRBD2. Germline trimming cut 7 bases from V and 2 bases from J; bases unmatched to any gene: 7. The CDR3 has 14 residues. Germline assignment: CDR1 SGHAT and CDR2 FQNNGV.

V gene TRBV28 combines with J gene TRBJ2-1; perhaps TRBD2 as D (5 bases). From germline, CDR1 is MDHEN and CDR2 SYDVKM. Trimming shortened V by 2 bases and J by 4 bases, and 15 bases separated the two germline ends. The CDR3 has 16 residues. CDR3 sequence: CASSLDYRPDYNEQFF. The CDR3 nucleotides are TGTGCCAGCAGTTTAGACTACCGCCCGGATTACAATGAGCAGTTCTTC.

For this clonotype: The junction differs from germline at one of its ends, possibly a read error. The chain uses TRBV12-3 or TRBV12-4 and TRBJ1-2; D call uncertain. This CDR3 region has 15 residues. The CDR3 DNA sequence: TGTGCCAGTAGTTTAGCTGGACTGGGCACCGGTGGCTACACCTTC. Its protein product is CASSLAGLGTGGYTF.

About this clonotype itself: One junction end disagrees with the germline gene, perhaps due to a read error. CDR3 region: CTSSSRHPLGDYGYTF. CDR3 DNA: TGTACCAGCAGCTCTCGACACCCCCTGGGAGACTATGGGTACACCTTC. The chain uses TRBV11-2 and TRBJ1-2; D is undetermined. The CDR3 length is 16 residues. Per the germline V gene, CDR1 is SGHAT and CDR2 is FQNNGV. The full variable domain, its missing parts supplied by reference TRBV11-2 and TRBJ1-2, is EAGVAQSPRYKIIEKRQSVAFWCNPISGHATLYWYQQILGQGPKLLIQFQNNGVVDDSQLPKDRFSAERLKGVDSTLKIQPAKLEDSAVYLCTSSSRHPLGDYGYTFGSGTRLTVV.

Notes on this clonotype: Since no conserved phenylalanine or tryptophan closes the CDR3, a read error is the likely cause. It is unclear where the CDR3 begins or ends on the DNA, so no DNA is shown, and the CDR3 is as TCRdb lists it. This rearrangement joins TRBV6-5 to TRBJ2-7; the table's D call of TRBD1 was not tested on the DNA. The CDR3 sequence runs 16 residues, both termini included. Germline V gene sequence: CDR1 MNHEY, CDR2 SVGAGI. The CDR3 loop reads CASFTTTGTKGYEHYS.

The CDR3 DNA follows: TGTGCCAGCAGCCAGAAGGACCTGTTCGCATACGAGCAGTACTTC. This codes for CASSQKDLFAYEQYF. The gene calls are TRBV7-9 and TRBJ2-7; D gene ambiguous. The CDR3 is 15 amino acids. Trimming removed 5 bases at V and 4 bases at J, with 18 bases between. Germline assignment: CDR1 SEHNR and CDR2 FQNEAQ (reference sequence).

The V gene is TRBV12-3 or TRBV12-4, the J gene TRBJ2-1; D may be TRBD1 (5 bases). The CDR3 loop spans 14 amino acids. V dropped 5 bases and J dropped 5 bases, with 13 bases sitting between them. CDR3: CASSRQIPDNEQFF. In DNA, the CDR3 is TGTGCCAGCAGTAGACAGATACCAGACAATGAGCAGTTCTTC.

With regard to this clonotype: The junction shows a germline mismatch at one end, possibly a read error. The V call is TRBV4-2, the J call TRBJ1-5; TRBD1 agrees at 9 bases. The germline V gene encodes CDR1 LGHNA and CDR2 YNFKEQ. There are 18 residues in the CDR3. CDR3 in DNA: TGTGCCAACAGCCAAGAAGCGTTCGGGACAGGGAATAATCAGCCCCAGCATTTT. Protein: CANSQEAFGTGNNQPQHF.

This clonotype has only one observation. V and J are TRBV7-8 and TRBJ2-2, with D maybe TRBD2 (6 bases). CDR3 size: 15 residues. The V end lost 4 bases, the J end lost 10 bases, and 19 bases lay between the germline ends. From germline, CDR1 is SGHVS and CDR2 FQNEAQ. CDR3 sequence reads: CASSSVRDPAEELFF. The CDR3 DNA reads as TGTGCCAGCAGCTCCGTGCGGGATCCCGCCGAGGAGCTGTTTTTT.

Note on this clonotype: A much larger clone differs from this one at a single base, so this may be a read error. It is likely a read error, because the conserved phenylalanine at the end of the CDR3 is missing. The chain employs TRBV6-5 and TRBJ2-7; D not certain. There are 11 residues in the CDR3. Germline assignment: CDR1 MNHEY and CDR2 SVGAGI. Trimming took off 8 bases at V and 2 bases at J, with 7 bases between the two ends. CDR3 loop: CASGRTYEQYL. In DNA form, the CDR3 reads TGTGCCAGCGGGCGGACCTACGAGCAGTACTTA.

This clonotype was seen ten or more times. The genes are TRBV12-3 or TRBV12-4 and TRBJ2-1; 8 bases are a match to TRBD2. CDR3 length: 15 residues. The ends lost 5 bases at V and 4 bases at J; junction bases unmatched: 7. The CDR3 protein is CASSPFSGKYNEQFF. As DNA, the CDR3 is TGTGCCAGCAGTCCCTTTAGCGGGAAATACAATGAGCAGTTCTTC.

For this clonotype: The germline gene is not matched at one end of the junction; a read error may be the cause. The CDR3 region has the DNA TGTTCCAGCAGCCGCCCCTGGGGCTCCGCGACCGAGCAGTACTTC. Translating it yields CSSSRPWGSATEQYF. J is TRBJ2-7 and V is TRBV6-5, with D perhaps matching TRBD1 (5 bases). The CDR3 is made up of 15 amino acids. Germline V lookup: CDR1 MNHEY, CDR2 SVGAGI.

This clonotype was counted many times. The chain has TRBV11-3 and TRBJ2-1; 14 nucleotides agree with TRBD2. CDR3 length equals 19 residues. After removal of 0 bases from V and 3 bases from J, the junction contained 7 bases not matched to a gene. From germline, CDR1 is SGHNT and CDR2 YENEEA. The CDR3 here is CASSLEGTSGSPIYNEQFF. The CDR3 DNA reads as TGTGCCAGCAGCTTAGAGGGGACTAGCGGGAGTCCAATCTACAATGAGCAGTTCTTC. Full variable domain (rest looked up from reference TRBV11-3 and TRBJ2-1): EAGVVQSPRYKIIEKKQPVAFWCNPISGHNTLYWYLQNLGQGPELLIRYENEEAVDDSQLPKDRFSAERLKGVDSTLKIQPAELGDSAVYLCASSLEGTSGSPIYNEQFFGPGTRLTVL.